This T cell receptor (beta chain) was found in a study of shared clonotypes between healthy human individuals. Study summary: Donors had three CD4 naive, three CD4 memory, two CD8 naive and one CD8 memory plate apiece.

The data were produced by immunoSEQ multiplex PCR, yet TCRdb's version contains in-frame clones alone and is incomplete. The profile shows around 560,000 clones, 85% to 95% of them singletons. Naive-designated CD8 cells lacked CD45RO, were positively enriched for CCR7, and omitted terminally differentiated effector memory CD45RA+ cells. V shed 2 bases and J shed 5 bases, with 13 bases lying between them. Germline V lookup: CDR1 MDHEN, CDR2 SYDVKM. There are 14 residues in the CDR3. About this clone itself: The antigen remains unidentified.

General study points: An expected dependence of interdonor clonotype sharing on sequencing depth was noted. Compared with memory subsets, naive subsets generally had larger estimated richness.

This TCR was recovered from a woman under 40 in good health. The chain links TRBV28 to TRBJ2-7; D is unclear. Material for sequencing was naive CD8+ T cells sorted from blood. In nucleotides, the CDR3 is TGTGCCAGCAGTTTAGGGCAGGCTATGAACGAGCAGTACTTC. This gives the protein CASSLGQAMNEQYF.